Detailed here is one TCR beta chain. What it binds is not known. The V and J ends lost 0 bases and 1 base respectively, with 3 bases between them. The CDR3 totals 13 residues. CDR1 is SGHNT and CDR2 is YENEEA in the germline V gene. Patients had newly diagnosed, untreated stage II-IVA oral cavity squamous cell carcinoma. The sample comes from a study of neoadjuvant anti-PD-1 for oral cavity cancer. At the level of the study: Before surgery, most patients got three to four biweekly 3 mg/kg nivolumab doses.

Libraries were prepared by immunoSEQ multiplex PCR; TCRdb keeps only in-frame clonotypes and omits some of them. Among roughly 16,000 clones listed, roughly 62% were seen once. Points from the study as a whole: Pretreatment Treg/Th17 ratio correlated inversely with post-treatment tumor clonality.

V and J are TRBV11-3 and TRBJ1-1; D gene ambiguous. Sequences were derived from PBMCs, sampled before nivolumab (anti-PD-1) treatment. This clonotype originated in a person aged 40-85 years with oral cavity squamous cell carcinoma. The CDR3 sequence: CASSLEENTEAFF. CDR3 DNA: TGTGCCAGCAGCTTAGAGGAGAACACTGAAGCTTTCTTT.